This TCR beta chain was captured by sequencing in a study of identical twins. This clonotype turned up a few times. The antigen remains undetermined. This CDR3 has 20 amino acids. Study findings and constraints: It was cross-sectional statistical analysis, not following the same donors, that the conclusions relied on.

From the 5' RACE reads, TCRdb called clonotypes with MiXCR, one entry per CDR3 protein. The table shows fewer than 250,000 distinct CDR3 sequences, with 7.5% occurring only once. This sample also belongs to another study, concerning yellow fever vaccine responses in identical twins.

The chain has TRBV21-1 and TRBJ1-3; the D call of TRBD1 is as the table states it, not checked on the DNA. TRBV21-1 is noted as a pseudogene. Sequencing was done on a sample of CD8+ T cells sorted from blood. The TCR was taken from a woman under 30 in good health. The DNA of the CDR3 is TGTGCCAGCAGCTTCCGGGACAGGGGAACTAGGTGGTTTTCTGGAAACACCATATATTTT. It translates to CASSFRDRGTRWFSGNTIYF.